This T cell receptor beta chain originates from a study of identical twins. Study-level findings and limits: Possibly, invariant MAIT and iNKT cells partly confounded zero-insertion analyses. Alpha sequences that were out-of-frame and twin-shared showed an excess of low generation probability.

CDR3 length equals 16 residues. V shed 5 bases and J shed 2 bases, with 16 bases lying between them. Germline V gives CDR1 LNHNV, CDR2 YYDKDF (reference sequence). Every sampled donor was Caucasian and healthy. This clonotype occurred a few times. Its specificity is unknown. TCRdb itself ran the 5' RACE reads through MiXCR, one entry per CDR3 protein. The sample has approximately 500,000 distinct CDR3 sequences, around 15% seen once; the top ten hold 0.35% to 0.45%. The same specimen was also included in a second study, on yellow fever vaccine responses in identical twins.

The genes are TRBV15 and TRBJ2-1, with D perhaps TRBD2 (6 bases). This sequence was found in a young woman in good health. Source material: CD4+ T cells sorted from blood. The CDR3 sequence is CATSVPLADTYNEQFF. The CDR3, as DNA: TGTGCCACCAGCGTACCGTTAGCGGATACCTACAATGAGCAGTTCTTC.